This TCR beta chain emerged from a study of shared clonotypes between healthy human individuals. The CDR3 has 15 amino acids. Germline CDR1 is SGHTA and CDR2 is FQGNSA. V dropped 5 bases and J dropped 0 bases, with 12 bases sitting between them. Every immunoSEQ plate was one replicate of a subset's evenly spread DNA. Sequencing used immunoSEQ multiplex PCR; TCRdb keeps in-frame clones, though not all of them. Among about 990,000 clones, around 82% were seen once, and the ten largest hold 0.6% to 0.75%. This clonotype was obtained from a man aged 18-30 years in good health. Some clones in this sample may be carry-over from other donors' samples. Sequenced: memory CD4+ T cells from PBMCs. Subset noted: CD45RA-negative fraction. The rearrangement links TRBV7-2 to TRBJ2-3, with unresolved D. The CDR3 DNA is TGTGCCAGCAGCCCCTGGTACTCTAGCACAGATACGCAGTATTTT. Translation gives CASSPWYSSTDTQYF.